Described below is a single TCR beta chain sequence and its context. The antigen is not known. With 0 bases clipped from V and 7 bases from J, the junction kept 10 bases outside the gene matches. Germline V gene data show CDR1 as DFQATT and CDR2 as SNEGSKA (reference sequence). The CDR3 has 15 amino acids. The data derive from a study of T cell repertoires in cytomegalovirus infection. For the study at large: The authors used CMV epitopes that were HLA-C-restricted (recently identified) and HLA-B-restricted (well studied). Public TCR beta signatures were indicative of both CMV infection and a matching HLA type.

TCRdb reprocessed the reads via MiXCR and lists one record per CDR3 protein. This table has 450,000 to 600,000 distinct CDR3 sequences, 25% to 35% appearing once. Study-wide points: It was HLA-C-restricted CMV-specific TCR beta clonotypes that dominated the response ex vivo.

This sequence was found in a human donor in good health (CMV status not recorded). Some clones in this sample may be carry-over from other donors' samples. The gene calls are TRBV20-1 and TRBJ2-7, with TRBD1 identical over 9 bases. The starting material was cultured PBMCs, obtained from culture after CMV antigen stimulation. CDR3 sequence (DNA): TGCAGTGCTAGAGATCGCACAGGGGGCGTGGGGGAGCAGTACTTC. Translating gives CSARDRTGGVGEQYF.